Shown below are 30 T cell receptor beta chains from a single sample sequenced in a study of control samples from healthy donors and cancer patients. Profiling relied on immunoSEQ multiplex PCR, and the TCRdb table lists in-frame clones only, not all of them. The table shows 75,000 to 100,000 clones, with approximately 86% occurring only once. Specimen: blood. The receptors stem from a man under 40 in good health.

The CDR3: CASSLLSGKNTGELFF. The CDR3 DNA sequence: TGCGCCAGCAGCTTGCTTAGCGGGAAGAACACCGGGGAGCTGTTTTTT. The chain combines TRBV5-1 with TRBJ2-2; 8 bases match TRBD2. Looked up from germline, CDR1 is SGHRS and CDR2 is YFSETQ. The CDR3 sequence is 16 residues long. After removal of 1 base from V and 1 base from J, the junction contained 3 bases not matched to a gene.

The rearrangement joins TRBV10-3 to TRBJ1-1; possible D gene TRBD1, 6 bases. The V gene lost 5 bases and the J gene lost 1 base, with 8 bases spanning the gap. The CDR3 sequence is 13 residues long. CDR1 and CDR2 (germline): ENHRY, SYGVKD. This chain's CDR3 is CAISLQGNTEAFF. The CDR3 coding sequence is TGTGCCATCAGTTTACAGGGGAACACTGAAGCTTTCTTT.

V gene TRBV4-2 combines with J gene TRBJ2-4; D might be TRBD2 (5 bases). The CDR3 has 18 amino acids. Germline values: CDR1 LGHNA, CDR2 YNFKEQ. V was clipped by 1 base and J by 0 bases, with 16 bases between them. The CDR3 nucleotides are TGTGCCAGCAGCCAAGCCCCAGGACTCGAACTAGCCAAAAACATTCAGTACTTC. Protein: CASSQAPGLELAKNIQYF.

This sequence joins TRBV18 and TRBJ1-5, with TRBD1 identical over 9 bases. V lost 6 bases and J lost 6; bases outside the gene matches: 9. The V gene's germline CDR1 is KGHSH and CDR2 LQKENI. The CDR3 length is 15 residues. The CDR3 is CASSPRDRVGQPQHF. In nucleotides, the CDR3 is TGTGCCAGCTCGCCCCGGGACAGGGTCGGTCAGCCCCAGCATTTT. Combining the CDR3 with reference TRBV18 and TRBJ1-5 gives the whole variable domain NAGVMQNPRHLVRRRGQEARLRCSPMKGHSHVYWYRQLPEEGLKFMVYLQKENIIDESGMPKERFSAEFPKEGPSILRIQQVVRGDSAAYFCASSPRDRVGQPQHFGDGTRLSIL.

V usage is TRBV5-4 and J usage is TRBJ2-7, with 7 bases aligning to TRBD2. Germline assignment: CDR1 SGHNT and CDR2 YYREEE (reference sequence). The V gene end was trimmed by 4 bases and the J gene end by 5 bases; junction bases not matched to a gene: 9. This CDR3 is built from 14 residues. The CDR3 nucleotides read TGTGCCAGCAGCAGGCGGAGCGGGGTGGACGAGCAGTACTTC. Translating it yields CASSRRSGVDEQYF.

The CDR3 coding sequence is TGTGCCAGCAGCACCGTTTCCGGGGAGAAGGACGAGCAGTACTTC. Its protein is CASSTVSGEKDEQYF. The chain employs TRBV9 and TRBJ2-7; D is possibly TRBD2 (5 bases). The V and J ends lost 4 bases and 5 bases respectively, with 19 bases between them. Germline values: CDR1 SGDLS, CDR2 YYNGEE. The CDR3 contains 15 residues.

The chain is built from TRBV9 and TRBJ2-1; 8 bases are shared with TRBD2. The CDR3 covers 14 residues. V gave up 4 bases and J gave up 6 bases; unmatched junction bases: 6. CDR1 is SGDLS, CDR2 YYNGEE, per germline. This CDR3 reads CASSLRTSSNEQFF. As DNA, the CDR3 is TGTGCCAGCAGCCTAAGGACTAGCAGCAATGAGCAGTTCTTC.

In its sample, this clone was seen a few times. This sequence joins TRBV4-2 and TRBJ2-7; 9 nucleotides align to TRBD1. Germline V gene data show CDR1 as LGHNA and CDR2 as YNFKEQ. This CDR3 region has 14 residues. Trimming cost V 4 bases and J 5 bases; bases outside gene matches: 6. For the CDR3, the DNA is TGTGCCAGCAGCCTGGGACAGGGTGTACACGAGCAGTACTTC. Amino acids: CASSLGQGVHEQYF.

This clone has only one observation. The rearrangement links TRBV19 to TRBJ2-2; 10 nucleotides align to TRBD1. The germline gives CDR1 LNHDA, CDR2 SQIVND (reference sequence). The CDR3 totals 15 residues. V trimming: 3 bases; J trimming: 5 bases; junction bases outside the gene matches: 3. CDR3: CASSIGDRGTGELFF. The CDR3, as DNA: TGTGCCAGTAGTATCGGGGACAGGGGAACCGGGGAGCTGTTTTTT.

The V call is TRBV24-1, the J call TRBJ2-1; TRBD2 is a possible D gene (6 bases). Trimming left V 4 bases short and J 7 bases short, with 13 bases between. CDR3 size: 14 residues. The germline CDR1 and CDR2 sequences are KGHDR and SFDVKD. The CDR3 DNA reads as TGTGCCACCAGTGACCCCGGGAGAGGGAATGAGCAGTTCTTC. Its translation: CATSDPGRGNEQFF.

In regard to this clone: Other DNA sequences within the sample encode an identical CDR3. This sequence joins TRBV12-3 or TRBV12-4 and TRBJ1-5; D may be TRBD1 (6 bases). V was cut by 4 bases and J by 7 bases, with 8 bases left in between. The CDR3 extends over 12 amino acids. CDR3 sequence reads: CASSWGGQPQHF. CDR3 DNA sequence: TGTGCCAGCAGTTGGGGGGGCCAGCCCCAGCATTTT.

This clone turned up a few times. In nucleotides, the CDR3 is TGTGCCAGCAGCAAAGAGATGACTACAAGCAATCAGCCCCAGCATTTT. Amino acids: CASSKEMTTSNQPQHF. The chain links TRBV21-1 to TRBJ1-5. TRBV21-1 constitutes a pseudogene. This CDR3 is built from 16 residues.

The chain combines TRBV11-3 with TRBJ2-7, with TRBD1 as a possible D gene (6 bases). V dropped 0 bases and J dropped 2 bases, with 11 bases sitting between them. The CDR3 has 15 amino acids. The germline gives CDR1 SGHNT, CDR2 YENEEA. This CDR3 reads CASSLDFQGTYEQYF. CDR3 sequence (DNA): TGTGCCAGCAGCTTAGATTTCCAGGGGACCTACGAGCAGTACTTC.

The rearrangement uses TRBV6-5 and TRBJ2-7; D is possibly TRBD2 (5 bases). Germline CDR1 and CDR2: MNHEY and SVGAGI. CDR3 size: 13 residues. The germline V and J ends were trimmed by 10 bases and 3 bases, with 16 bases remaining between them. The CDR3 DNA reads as TGTGCCACCCGGGAACCCACCTTCTACGAGCAGTACTTC. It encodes CATREPTFYEQYF.

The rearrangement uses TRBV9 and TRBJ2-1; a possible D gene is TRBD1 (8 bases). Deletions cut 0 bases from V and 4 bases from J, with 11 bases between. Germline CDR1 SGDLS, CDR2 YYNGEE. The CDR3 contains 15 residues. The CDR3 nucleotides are TGTGCCAGCAGCGTAGAACAGGGGGGGTACAATGAGCAGTTCTTC. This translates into CASSVEQGGYNEQFF. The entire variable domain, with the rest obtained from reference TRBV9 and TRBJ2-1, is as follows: DSGVTQTPKHLITATGQRVTLRCSPRSGDLSVYWYQQSLDQGLQFLIQYYNGEERAKGNILERFSAQQFPDLHSELNLSSLELGDSALYFCASSVEQGGYNEQFFGPGTRLTVL.

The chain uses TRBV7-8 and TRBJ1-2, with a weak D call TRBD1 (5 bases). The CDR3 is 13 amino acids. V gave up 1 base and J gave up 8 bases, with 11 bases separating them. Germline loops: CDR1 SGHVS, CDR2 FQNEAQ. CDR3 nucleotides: TGTGCCAGCAGCTTAGGCAGGGAAAGCGGCTACACCTTC. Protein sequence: CASSLGRESGYTF.

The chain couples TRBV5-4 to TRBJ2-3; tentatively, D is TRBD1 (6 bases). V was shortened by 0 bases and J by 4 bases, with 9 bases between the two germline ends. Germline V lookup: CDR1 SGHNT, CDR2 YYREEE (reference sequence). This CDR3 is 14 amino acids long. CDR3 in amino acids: CASSLDRVPDTQYF. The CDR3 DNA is TGTGCCAGCAGCTTGGACAGGGTGCCAGATACGCAGTATTTT.

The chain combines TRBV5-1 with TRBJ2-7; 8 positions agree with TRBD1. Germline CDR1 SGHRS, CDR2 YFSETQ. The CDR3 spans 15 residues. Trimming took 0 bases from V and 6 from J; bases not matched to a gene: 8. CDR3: CASSLETGQVVEQYF. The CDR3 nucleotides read TGCGCCAGCAGCTTGGAGACGGGACAGGTAGTCGAGCAGTACTTC.

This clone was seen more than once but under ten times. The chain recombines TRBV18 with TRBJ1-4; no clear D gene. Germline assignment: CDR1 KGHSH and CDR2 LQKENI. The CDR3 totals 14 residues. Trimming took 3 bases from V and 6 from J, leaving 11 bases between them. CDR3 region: CASSPNMEDEKLFF. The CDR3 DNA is TGTGCCAGCTCACCCAATATGGAGGATGAAAAACTGTTTTTT.

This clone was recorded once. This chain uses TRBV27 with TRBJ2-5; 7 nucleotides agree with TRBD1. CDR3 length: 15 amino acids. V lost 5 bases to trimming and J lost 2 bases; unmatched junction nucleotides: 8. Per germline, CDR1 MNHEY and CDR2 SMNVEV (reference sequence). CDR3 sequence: CASSPRQGRQETQYF. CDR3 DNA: TGTGCCAGCAGTCCCCGACAGGGTAGGCAAGAGACCCAGTACTTC.

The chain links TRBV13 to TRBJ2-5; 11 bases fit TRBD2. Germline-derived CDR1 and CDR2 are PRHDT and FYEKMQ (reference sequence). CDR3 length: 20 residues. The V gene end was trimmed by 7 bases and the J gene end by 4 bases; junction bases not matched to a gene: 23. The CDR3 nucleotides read TGTGCCAGCACCCTAACACTGGTAGCGGGAGGGCCGGGATTGGGAGAGACCCAGTACTTC. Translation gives CASTLTLVAGGPGLGETQYF.

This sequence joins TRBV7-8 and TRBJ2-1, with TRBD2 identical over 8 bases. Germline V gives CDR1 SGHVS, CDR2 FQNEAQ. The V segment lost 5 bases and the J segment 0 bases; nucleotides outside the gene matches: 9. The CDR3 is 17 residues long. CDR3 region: CASSLPRSGSSYNEQFF. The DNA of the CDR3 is TGTGCCAGCAGCCTCCCCCGAAGCGGGAGCTCCTACAATGAGCAGTTCTTC. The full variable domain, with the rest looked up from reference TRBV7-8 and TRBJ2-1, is GAGVSQSPRYKVAKRGQDVALRCDPISGHVSLFWYQQALGQGPEFLTYFQNEAQLDKSGLPSDRFFAERPEGSVSTLKIQRTQQEDSAVYLCASSLPRSGSSYNEQFFGPGTRLTVL.

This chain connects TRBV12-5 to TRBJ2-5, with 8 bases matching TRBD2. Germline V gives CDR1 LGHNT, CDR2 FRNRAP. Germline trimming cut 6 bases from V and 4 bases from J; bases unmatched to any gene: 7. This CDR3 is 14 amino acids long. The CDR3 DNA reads TGTGCTAGTGGCCCTGCGGCGGGAGGAGAGACCCAGTACTTC. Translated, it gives CASGPAAGGETQYF. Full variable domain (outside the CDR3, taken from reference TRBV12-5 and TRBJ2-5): DARVTQTPRHKVTEMGQEVTMRCQPILGHNTVFWYRQTMMQGLELLAYFRNRAPLDDSGMPKDRFSAEMPDATLATLKIQPSEPRDSAVYFCASGPAAGGETQYFGPGTRLLVL.

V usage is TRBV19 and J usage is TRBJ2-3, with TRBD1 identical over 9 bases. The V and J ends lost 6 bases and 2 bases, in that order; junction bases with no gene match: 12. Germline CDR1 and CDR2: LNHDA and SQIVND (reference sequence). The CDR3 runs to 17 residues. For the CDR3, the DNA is TGTGCCAGTAGCCCTGGGGGACAGGGCTGGGACACAGATACGCAGTATTTT. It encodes CASSPGGQGWDTDTQYF. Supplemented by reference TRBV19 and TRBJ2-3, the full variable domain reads DGGITQSPKYLFRKEGQNVTLSCEQNLNHDAMYWYRQDPGQGLRLIYYSQIVNDFQKGDIAEGYSVSREKKESFPLTVTSAQKNPTAFYLCASSPGGQGWDTDTQYFGPGTRLTVL.

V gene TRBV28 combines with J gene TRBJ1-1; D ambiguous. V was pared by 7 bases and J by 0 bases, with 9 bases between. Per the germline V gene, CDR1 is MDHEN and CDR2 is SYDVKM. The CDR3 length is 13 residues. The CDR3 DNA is TGTGCCAGCATAAGTTTCATGAACACTGAAGCTTTCTTT. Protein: CASISFMNTEAFF.

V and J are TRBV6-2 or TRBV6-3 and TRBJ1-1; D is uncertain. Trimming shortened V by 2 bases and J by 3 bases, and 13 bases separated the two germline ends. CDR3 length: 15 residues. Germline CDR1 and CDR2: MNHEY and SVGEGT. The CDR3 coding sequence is TGTGCCAGCAGTTACAGGGATAGGTTGGACACTGAAGCTTTCTTT. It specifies CASSYRDRLDTEAFF.

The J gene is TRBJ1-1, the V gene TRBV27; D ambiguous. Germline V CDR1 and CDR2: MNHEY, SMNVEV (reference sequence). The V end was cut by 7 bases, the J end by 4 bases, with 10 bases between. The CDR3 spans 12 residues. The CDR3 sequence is CASIGYGTEAFF. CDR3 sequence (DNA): TGTGCCAGCATTGGGTATGGCACTGAAGCTTTCTTT.

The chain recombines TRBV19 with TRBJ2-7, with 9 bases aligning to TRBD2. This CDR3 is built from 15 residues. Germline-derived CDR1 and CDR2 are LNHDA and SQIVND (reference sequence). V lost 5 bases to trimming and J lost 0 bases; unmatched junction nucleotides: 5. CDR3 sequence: CASSPSGTSSYEQYF. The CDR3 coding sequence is TGTGCCAGTAGTCCTAGCGGGACTAGCTCCTACGAGCAGTACTTC.

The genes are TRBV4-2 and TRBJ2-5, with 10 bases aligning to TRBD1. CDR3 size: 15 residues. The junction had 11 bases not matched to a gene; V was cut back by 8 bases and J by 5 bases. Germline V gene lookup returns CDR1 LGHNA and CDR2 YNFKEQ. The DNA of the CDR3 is TGTGCCAGCGGTCGGGACAGGGGAGGGCGGGAGACCCAGTACTTC. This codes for CASGRDRGGRETQYF.

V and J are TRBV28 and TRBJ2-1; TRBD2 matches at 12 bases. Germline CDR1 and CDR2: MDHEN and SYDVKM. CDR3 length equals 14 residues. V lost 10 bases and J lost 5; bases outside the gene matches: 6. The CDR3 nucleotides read TGTGCCACCTGGACTAGCGGGAAGCACAATGAGCAGTTCTTC. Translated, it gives CATWTSGKHNEQFF.